This T cell receptor (beta chain) was observed in a study of cytotoxic CD8 clonotypes in ibrutinib-treated CLL. General study points: Starting clonality was above that of age-matched healthy donors and tracked circulating CD8+ T-cell counts.

On this clone: Its cognate antigen is unknown.

The data were produced by immunoSEQ multiplex PCR, yet TCRdb's version contains in-frame clones alone and is incomplete. The sample lists 150,000 or so clones; about four fifths were seen once. With V trimmed by 5 bases and J by 5 bases, 20 bases remained unmatched. The V gene's germline CDR1 is SEHNR and CDR2 FQNEAQ (reference sequence). This CDR3 comprises 19 residues. The source of this sequence is a human donor with chronic lymphocytic leukemia. The sample in question was PBMCs, obtained after 12 months of ibrutinib treatment. V and J are TRBV7-9 and TRBJ2-7; the match to TRBD1 covers 11 bases. CDR3 DNA: TGTGCCAGCAGCGGACGGGGACCCGGGACAGGGGGTTCCAAAGACGAGCAGTACTTC. Protein: CASSGRGPGTGGSKDEQYF. Full variable domain (outside the CDR3, taken from reference TRBV7-9 and TRBJ2-7): DTGVSQNPRHKITKRGQNVTFRCDPISEHNRLYWYRQTLGQGPEFLTYFQNEAQLEKSRLLSDRFSAERPKGSFSTLEIQRTEQGDSAMYLCASSGRGPGTGGSKDEQYFGPGTRLTVT.